This T cell receptor beta chain derives from a study of T cells in pancreatic ductal adenocarcinoma. The selected patients with pancreatic ductal adenocarcinoma had surgery but no neoadjuvant therapy. Turning to this clone: Its antigen is not identified.

Study-wide results and limits: Tumor and blood clonality did not differ significantly, about 0.11 versus 0.072.

The trim removed 1 base at V and 6 bases at J, leaving 2 bases unmatched. This CDR3 is 13 amino acids long. The V gene's germline CDR1 is GTSNPN and CDR2 SVGIG (reference sequence). The data were produced by immunoSEQ multiplex PCR, yet TCRdb's version contains in-frame clones alone and is incomplete. The table has roughly 100,000 clones, nearly 95% seen once. What was sequenced was PBMCs. The chain is built from TRBV30 and TRBJ2-3, with 9 bases fitting TRBD2. The sequence was obtained from a human donor with pancreatic ductal adenocarcinoma. Here the CDR3 DNA reads TGTGCCTGGAGTGGAAGCGGGGGGGATACGCAGTATTTT. Translation gives CAWSGSGGDTQYF.